These 17 T cell receptor beta chains were sequenced from one sample in a study of T cell changes during pregnancy in multiple sclerosis. Profiled with immunoSEQ multiplex PCR; TCRdb holds only in-frame clones, not every one. The table lists tens of thousands of clones, about nine tenths of them singletons. Sequencing used peripheral blood, obtained after pregnancy. The receptors derive from a female donor in good health, enrolled as a control in a pregnancy study.

This clone has a single count. V gene TRBV7-9 combines with J gene TRBJ2-5, with TRBD2 as a possible D gene (6 bases). V was pared by 5 bases and J by 5 bases, with 18 bases between. CDR3 length equals 15 residues. Germline CDR1 reads SEHNR; CDR2 reads FQNEAQ (reference sequence). CDR3 DNA: TGTGCCAGCAGCCTTGGGACTGCCGACTTGGAGACCCAGTACTTC. It specifies CASSLGTADLETQYF.

J is TRBJ2-1 and V is TRBV9, with 10 bases lining up with TRBD2. Germline-derived CDR1 and CDR2 are SGDLS and YYNGEE. J gave up 1 base and V 3 bases, and 7 bases lay outside the gene matches. The CDR3 is 17 residues long. CDR3 DNA: TGTGCCAGCAGCGAATTAGCGGGAGGCCTATCCTACAATGAGCAGTTCTTC. Translating gives CASSELAGGLSYNEQFF.

The chain combines TRBV5-8 with TRBJ1-1; tentative D call: TRBD1 (6 bases). Trimming removed 4 bases at V and 0 bases at J, with 16 bases between. This CDR3 has 16 residues. Germline CDR1 is SGHTS and CDR2 is YDEGEE. The DNA for the CDR3 is TGTGCCAGCAGCCGGAGGCGTGGGGACATGAACACTGAAGCTTTCTTT. The encoded protein is CASSRRRGDMNTEAFF.

The V and J genes are TRBV4-1 and TRBJ1-1; unclear D gene. This CDR3 has 14 amino acids. The V gene lost 1 base and the J gene lost 0 bases, with 6 bases spanning the gap. The germline gives CDR1 MGHRA, CDR2 YSYEKL. The CDR3 loop reads CASSQGLLNTEAFF. The CDR3 DNA sequence: TGCGCCAGCAGCCAAGGGCTGTTGAACACTGAAGCTTTCTTT.

This clone turned up a few times. The rearrangement joins TRBV5-1 to TRBJ1-1; 9 bases map to TRBD1. V shed 2 bases, J shed 4 bases, and the junction held 3 bases outside the gene matches. Germline loops: CDR1 SGHRS, CDR2 YFSETQ. The CDR3 length is 14 residues. The CDR3 sequence: CASSLQGASTEAFF. The CDR3 DNA reads as TGCGCCAGCAGCTTACAGGGGGCGAGCACTGAAGCTTTCTTT.

In its sample, this clone was seen once. This chain links TRBV18 with TRBJ2-7; D possibly corresponds to TRBD1 (6 bases). V was pared by 4 bases and J by 2 bases, with 12 bases between. The CDR3 is made up of 14 amino acids. Germline CDR1 KGHSH, CDR2 LQKENI. The CDR3 DNA sequence: TGTGCCAGCTCACACACAGGGACCCCCTACGAGCAGTACTTC. It codes for CASSHTGTPYEQYF.

The CDR3 loop reads CASMRSAIGEPQHF. The CDR3 region has the DNA TGCGCCAGCATGAGAAGTGCCATTGGTGAGCCCCAGCATTTT. The gene calls are TRBV10-2 and TRBJ1-5; D remains unclear. This CDR3 spans 14 amino acids. The germline CDR1 and CDR2 sequences are WSHSY and SAAADI. V lost 7 bases, J lost 8 bases, and 18 bases lay in between.

The genes are TRBV7-6 and TRBJ1-5, with D possibly TRBD1 on 5 matching bases. The CDR3 extends over 15 amino acids. The V gene's germline CDR1 is SGHVS and CDR2 FNYEAQ. Trimming left V 0 bases short and J 5 bases short, with 11 bases between. The CDR3: CASSLAVGGDQPQHF. The CDR3 nucleotides read TGTGCCAGCAGCTTAGCGGTCGGGGGAGATCAGCCCCAGCATTTT.

This chain uses TRBV25-1 with TRBJ2-5; TRBD1 aligns across 9 bases. The CDR3 is 14 residues long. Germline CDR1 is MGHDK and CDR2 is SYGVNS. V shed 2 bases and J 5 bases; nucleotides not matched to a gene: 3. As DNA, the CDR3 is TGTGCCAGCAGTGAACCGGGACAGGGCGAGACCCAGTACTTC. As protein: CASSEPGQGETQYF. Full variable domain (missing parts from reference TRBV25-1 and TRBJ2-5): EADIYQTPRYLVIGTGKKITLECSQTMGHDKMYWYQQDPGMELHLIHYSYGVNSTEKGDLSSESTVSRIRTEHFPLTLESARPSHTSQYLCASSEPGQGETQYFGPGTRLLVL.

The chain's CDR3 is CASSARTGGGQTEAFF. The CDR3 coding sequence is TGTGCCAGCAGCGCCAGGACAGGGGGCGGTCAAACTGAAGCTTTCTTT. The chain combines TRBV9 with TRBJ1-1; 11 bases are a match to TRBD1. The germline V gene encodes CDR1 SGDLS and CDR2 YYNGEE. V shed 3 bases and J 5 bases; nucleotides not matched to a gene: 9. The CDR3 sequence is 16 residues long.

V is TRBV18 and J is TRBJ2-7; D is possibly TRBD2 (6 bases). V lost 3 bases and J lost 7, with 13 bases in between. The CDR3 is made up of 13 amino acids. Germline V lookup: CDR1 KGHSH, CDR2 LQKENI. Here the CDR3 reads CASSPEGLGEQYF. In DNA form, the CDR3 reads TGTGCCAGCTCACCGGAGGGCCTGGGGGAGCAGTACTTC.

This chain joins TRBV5-1 and TRBJ1-1; 10 bases line up with TRBD1. The CDR3 runs 17 residues. The V and J ends lost 4 bases and 3 bases, in that order; junction bases with no gene match: 12. Looked up from germline, CDR1 is SGHRS and CDR2 is YFSETQ. The CDR3: CASSQIRTGGLDTEAFF. The DNA of the CDR3 is TGCGCCAGCAGCCAAATTCGGACAGGGGGATTGGACACTGAAGCTTTCTTT.

The chain couples TRBV6-4 to TRBJ2-1; 8 nucleotides align to TRBD1. V was clipped by 6 bases and J by 4 bases; unmatched bases: 8. This CDR3 is 15 amino acids long. The V gene's germline CDR1 is MRHNA and CDR2 SNTAGT. DNA for the CDR3: TGTGCCAGCAGAGCAGGACAGGGCGGGTACAATGAGCAGTTCTTC. Translating it yields CASRAGQGGYNEQFF.

The V and J genes are TRBV27 and TRBJ2-5, with a weak D call TRBD2 (7 bases). Per germline, CDR1 MNHEY and CDR2 SMNVEV (reference sequence). V shed 2 bases and J shed 6 bases, with 13 bases lying between them. The CDR3 has 14 amino acids. CDR3 DNA sequence: TGTGCCAGCAGTTTAGGGGGGGCAGGGAAGACCCAGTACTTC. Its protein is CASSLGGAGKTQYF.

The DNA for the CDR3 is TGTGCCAGCAGTTTTTTTGGACAGGTCAATCAGCCCCAGCATTTT. It specifies CASSFFGQVNQPQHF. V is TRBV28 and J is TRBJ1-5, with TRBD1 matching over 7 bases. Germline V gives CDR1 MDHEN, CDR2 SYDVKM. The V segment lost 3 bases and the J segment 3 bases; nucleotides outside the gene matches: 5. The CDR3 loop spans 15 amino acids.

In DNA form, the CDR3 reads TGCGCCAGCAGCTTGGCCGGAGGGGTTCTCCAGCCCCAGCATTTT. Protein sequence: CASSLAGGVLQPQHF. The chain links TRBV5-1 to TRBJ1-5; D is perhaps TRBD1 (5 bases). In germline, CDR1 is SGHRS, CDR2 YFSETQ. CDR3 length: 15 amino acids. V was shortened by 0 bases and J by 7 bases, with 14 bases between the two germline ends.

The gene calls are TRBV11-2 and TRBJ1-5, with D unclear. The CDR3 loop spans 17 amino acids. Germline loops: CDR1 SGHAT, CDR2 FQNNGV. V lost 1 base and J lost 3, with 16 bases in between. The CDR3 nucleotides are TGTGCCAGCAGCTTAGGGGGAGGACGGCAGCACAATCAGCCCCAGCATTTT. This gives the protein CASSLGGGRQHNQPQHF. The whole variable domain, filled in from reference TRBV11-2 and TRBJ1-5, reads EAGVAQSPRYKIIEKRQSVAFWCNPISGHATLYWYQQILGQGPKLLIQFQNNGVVDDSQLPKDRFSAERLKGVDSTLKIQPAKLEDSAVYLCASSLGGGRQHNQPQHFGDGTRLSIL.